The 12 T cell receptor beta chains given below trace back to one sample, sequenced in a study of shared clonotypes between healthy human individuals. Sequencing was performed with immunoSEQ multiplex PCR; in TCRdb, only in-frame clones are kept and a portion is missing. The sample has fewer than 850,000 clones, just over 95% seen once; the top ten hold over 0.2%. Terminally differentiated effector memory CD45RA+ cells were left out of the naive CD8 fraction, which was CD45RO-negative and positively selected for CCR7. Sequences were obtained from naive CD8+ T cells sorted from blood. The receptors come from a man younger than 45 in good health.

This chain's CDR3 is CASTESTEVRGYEQYF. CDR3 sequence (DNA): TGTGCCAGCACCGAGTCCACAGAAGTTAGAGGCTACGAGCAGTACTTC. The chain has TRBV2 and TRBJ2-7; no clear D. Germline CDR1 and CDR2: SNHLY and FYNNEI. There are 16 residues in the CDR3. Deletions cut 7 bases from V and 3 bases from J, with 22 bases between.

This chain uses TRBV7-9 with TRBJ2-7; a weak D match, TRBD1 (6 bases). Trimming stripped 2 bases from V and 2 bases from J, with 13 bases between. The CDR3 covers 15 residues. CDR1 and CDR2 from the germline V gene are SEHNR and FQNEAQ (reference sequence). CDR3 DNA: TGTGCCAGCAGCTTATATTCCCAGGGGACCTACGAGCAGTACTTC. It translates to CASSLYSQGTYEQYF.

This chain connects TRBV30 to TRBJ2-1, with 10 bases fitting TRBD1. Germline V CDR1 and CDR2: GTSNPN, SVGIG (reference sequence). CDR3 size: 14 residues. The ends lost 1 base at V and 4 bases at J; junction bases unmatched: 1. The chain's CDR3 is CAWSAGQGYNEQFF. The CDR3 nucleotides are TGTGCCTGGAGTGCGGGACAGGGGTACAATGAGCAGTTCTTC.

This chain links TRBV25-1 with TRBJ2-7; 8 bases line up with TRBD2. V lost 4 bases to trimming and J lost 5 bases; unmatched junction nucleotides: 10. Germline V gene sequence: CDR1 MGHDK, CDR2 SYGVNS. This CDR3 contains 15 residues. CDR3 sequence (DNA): TGTGCCAGCAGTGGTGAGACGGGAGGGCCCGACGAGCAGTACTTC. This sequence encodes CASSGETGGPDEQYF.

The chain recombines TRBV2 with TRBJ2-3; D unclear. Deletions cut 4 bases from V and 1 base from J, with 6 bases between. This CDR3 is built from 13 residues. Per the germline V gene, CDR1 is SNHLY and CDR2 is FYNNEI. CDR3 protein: CASSGLGTDTQYF. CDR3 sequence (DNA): TGTGCCAGCAGTGGGCTAGGCACAGATACGCAGTATTTT. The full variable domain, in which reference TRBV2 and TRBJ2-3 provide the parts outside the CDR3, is EPEVTQTPSHQVTQMGQEVILRCVPISNHLYFYWYRQILGQKVEFLVSFYNNEISEKSEIFDDQFSVERPDGSNFTLKIRSTKLEDSAMYFCASSGLGTDTQYFGPGTRLTVL.

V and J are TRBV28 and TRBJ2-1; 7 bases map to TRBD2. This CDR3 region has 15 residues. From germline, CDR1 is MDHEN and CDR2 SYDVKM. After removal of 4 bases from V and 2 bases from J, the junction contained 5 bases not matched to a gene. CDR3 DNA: TGTGCCAGCAGTTGGGTGACTAGCACCTACAATGAGCAGTTCTTC. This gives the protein CASSWVTSTYNEQFF.

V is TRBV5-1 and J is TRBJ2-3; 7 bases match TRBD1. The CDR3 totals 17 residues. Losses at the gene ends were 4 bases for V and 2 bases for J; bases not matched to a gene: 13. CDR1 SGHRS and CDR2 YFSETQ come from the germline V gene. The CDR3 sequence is CASSQPRQGIVTDTQYF. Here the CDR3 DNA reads TGCGCCAGCAGCCAGCCCCGACAGGGCATAGTCACAGATACGCAGTATTTT.

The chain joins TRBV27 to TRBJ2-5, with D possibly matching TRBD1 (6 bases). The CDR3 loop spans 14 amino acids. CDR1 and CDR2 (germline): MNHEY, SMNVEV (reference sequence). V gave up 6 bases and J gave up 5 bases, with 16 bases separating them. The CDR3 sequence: CASSPQGIGETQYF. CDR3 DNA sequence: TGTGCCAGCAGCCCACAGGGTATAGGGGAGACCCAGTACTTC.

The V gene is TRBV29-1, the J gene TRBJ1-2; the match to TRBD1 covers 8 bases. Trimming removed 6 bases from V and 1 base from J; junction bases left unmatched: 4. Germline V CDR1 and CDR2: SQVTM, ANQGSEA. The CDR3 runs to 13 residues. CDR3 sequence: CSVPTGVNYGYTF. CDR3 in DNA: TGCAGCGTACCGACAGGGGTTAACTATGGCTACACCTTC.

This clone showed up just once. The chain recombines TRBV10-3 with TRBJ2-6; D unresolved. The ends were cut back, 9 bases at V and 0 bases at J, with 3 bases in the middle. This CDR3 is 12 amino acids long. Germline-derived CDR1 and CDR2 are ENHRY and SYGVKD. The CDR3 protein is CAIPSGANVLTF. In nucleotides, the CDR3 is TGTGCCATTCCCTCTGGGGCCAACGTCCTGACTTTC.

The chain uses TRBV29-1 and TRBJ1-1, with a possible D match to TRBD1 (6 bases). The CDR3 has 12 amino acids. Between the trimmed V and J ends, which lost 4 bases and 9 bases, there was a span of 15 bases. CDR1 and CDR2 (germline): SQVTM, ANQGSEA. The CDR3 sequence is CSVVSSGTQAFF. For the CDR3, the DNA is TGCAGCGTTGTCTCTTCCGGGACACAAGCTTTCTTT.

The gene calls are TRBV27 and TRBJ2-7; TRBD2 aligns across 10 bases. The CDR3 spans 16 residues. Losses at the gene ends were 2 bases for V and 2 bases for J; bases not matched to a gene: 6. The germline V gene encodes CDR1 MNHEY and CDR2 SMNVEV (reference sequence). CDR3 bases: TGTGCCAGCAGTTTAACTAGCGGGGACACAACCTACGAGCAGTACTTC. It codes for CASSLTSGDTTYEQYF.